The rows below give T cell receptor beta chains drawn from one sample of a study of T cell repertoires in ileal Crohn's disease. This table comes from immunoSEQ multiplex PCR, and its TCRdb copy is limited to in-frame clones, with some not included. The repertoire consists of some 4,200 clones, with more than 55% occurring once and the leading ten covering about 17%. The sequenced material came from ileal tissue. These receptors were collected from an adult with Crohn's disease. The CDR3 runs from the conserved cysteine through the conserved F or W. Each record gives: J gene, V gene, D gene, clone size, CDR3 DNA, CDR3 protein. The D gene is left open where the match is weak. The listing skips clone size in some rows; elsewhere it reads once, few, many or a size class.

J gene: TRBJ2-7
V gene: TRBV11-2
D gene: NA
clone size: NA
CDR3 DNA: TGTGCCAGCAGCTCCAATTTCGAGCAGTACTTC
CDR3 protein: CASSSNFEQYF

J gene: TRBJ2-7
V gene: TRBV7-3
D gene: NA
clone size: NA
CDR3 DNA: TGTGCCAGCAGCTTAGCCGGGGGTAACGAGCAGTACTTC
CDR3 protein: CASSLAGGNEQYF

J gene: TRBJ2-7
V gene: TRBV11-1
D gene: NA
clone size: NA
CDR3 DNA: TGTGCCAGCAGCGCCGGGGGCGAGCAGTACTTC
CDR3 protein: CASSAGGEQYF

J gene: TRBJ2-3
V gene: TRBV2
D gene: NA
clone size: NA
CDR3 DNA: TGTGCCAGCAGATCGGCTTTTAGCGGAATCACAGATACGCAGTATTTT
CDR3 protein: CASRSAFSGITDTQYF

J gene: TRBJ1-6
V gene: TRBV4-2
D gene: TRBD1
clone size: NA
CDR3 DNA: TGTGCCAGCAGCCAACAGACAGGGGGAACTTCACCCCTCCACTTT
CDR3 protein: CASSQQTGGTSPLHF

J gene: TRBJ2-2
V gene: TRBV4-1
D gene: TRBD1
clone size: NA
CDR3 DNA: TGCGCCAGCAGCCCGTTTGGGACAGGGAACACCGGGGAGCTGTTTTTT
CDR3 protein: CASSPFGTGNTGELFF

J gene: TRBJ2-3
V gene: TRBV11-2
D gene: TRBD2
clone size: NA
CDR3 DNA: TGTGCCAGCAGCTTAGAACGAGCGGGGGGCCGGGCAGATACGCAGTATTTT
CDR3 protein: CASSLERAGGRADTQYF

J gene: TRBJ2-1
V gene: TRBV5-8
D gene: TRBD2
clone size: NA
CDR3 DNA: TGTGCCAGCACCCTCCGTAGCGGGGGTACCAATGAGCAGTTCTTC
CDR3 protein: CASTLRSGGTNEQFF

J gene: TRBJ1-1
V gene: TRBV7-9
D gene: TRBD1
clone size: once
CDR3 DNA: TGTGCCAGCAGCTTAGCCCAACAGGGGATGAACACTGAAGCTTTCTTT
CDR3 protein: CASSLAQQGMNTEAFF

J gene: TRBJ2-4
V gene: TRBV9
D gene: NA
clone size: NA
CDR3 DNA: TGTGCCAGCAGCTCTTTCGGGGGGTTGGAGGGGGGGCCAAGGAACATTCAGTACTTC
CDR3 protein: CASSSFGGLEGGPRNIQYF

J gene: TRBJ1-3
V gene: TRBV27
D gene: NA
clone size: once
CDR3 DNA: TGTGCCAGCAGTTTAGGTGGCTGGGAGACTGGAAACACCATATATTTT
CDR3 protein: CASSLGGWETGNTIYF

J gene: TRBJ2-1
V gene: TRBV6-5
D gene: NA
clone size: NA
CDR3 DNA: TGTGCCAGCAGTTACTTGGGCCGGGGATATGAGCAGTTCTTC
CDR3 protein: CASSYLGRGYEQFF

J gene: TRBJ1-6
V gene: TRBV6-1
D gene: TRBD1
clone size: NA
CDR3 DNA: TGTGCCAGCCAGGCGACAGGGTTAAATTCACCCCTCCACTTT
CDR3 protein: CASQATGLNSPLHF

J gene: TRBJ1-2
V gene: TRBV19
D gene: NA
clone size: NA
CDR3 DNA: TGTGCCAGTATGGGGGGAGGCTACACCTTC
CDR3 protein: CASMGGGYTF

J gene: TRBJ2-7
V gene: TRBV10-2
D gene: TRBD1
clone size: NA
CDR3 DNA: TGCGCCAGCAGAGACAGGGATGGCTACGAGCAGTACTTC
CDR3 protein: CASRDRDGYEQYF

J gene: TRBJ1-2
V gene: TRBV4-1
D gene: NA
clone size: once
CDR3 DNA: TGCGCCAGCAGCCAATCCCCCCCGCGGGGCTACACCTTC
CDR3 protein: CASSQSPPRGYTF

J gene: TRBJ2-7
V gene: TRBV5-6
D gene: TRBD1
clone size: NA
CDR3 DNA: TGTGCCAGCAGCCGGGACAGGAGCTCCTACGAGCAGTACTTC
CDR3 protein: CASSRDRSSYEQYF

J gene: TRBJ2-7
V gene: TRBV5-6
D gene: NA
clone size: NA
CDR3 DNA: TGTGCCAGCCATAGAAGGACCGGCGGGGAGCAGTACTTC
CDR3 protein: CASHRRTGGEQYF

J gene: TRBJ1-5
V gene: TRBV19
D gene: TRBD1
clone size: NA
CDR3 DNA: TGTGCCAGCGGGACAGGGGGCGGGAATCAGCCCCAGCATTTT
CDR3 protein: CASGTGGGNQPQHF

J gene: TRBJ2-5
V gene: TRBV5-6
D gene: TRBD1
clone size: few
CDR3 DNA: TGTGCCAGCAGTAGCAGGGGGCTAAGAGAGACCCAGTACTTC
CDR3 protein: CASSSRGLRETQYF

J gene: TRBJ2-7
V gene: TRBV9
D gene: TRBD1
clone size: NA
CDR3 DNA: TGTGCCAGCAGCGTAGAGGGACAGGGCGCCTACGAGCAGTACTTC
CDR3 protein: CASSVEGQGAYEQYF

J gene: TRBJ2-1
V gene: TRBV6-5
D gene: NA
clone size: NA
CDR3 DNA: TGTGCCAGCAGTTACAGTGGGGCAGGCTCCTACAATGAGCAGTTCTTC
CDR3 protein: CASSYSGAGSYNEQFF

J gene: TRBJ2-3
V gene: TRBV6-1
D gene: TRBD2
clone size: NA
CDR3 DNA: TGTGCCAGCAGTGGACCGTCCCTAGCGGGGGGAGGAGATACGCAGTATTTT
CDR3 protein: CASSGPSLAGGGDTQYF

J gene: TRBJ2-7
V gene: TRBV5-6
D gene: NA
clone size: NA
CDR3 DNA: TGTGCCAGCAGAGTAGCGCCAGCGGGTGAGCAGTACTTC
CDR3 protein: CASRVAPAGEQYF

J gene: TRBJ1-5
V gene: TRBV30
D gene: NA
clone size: NA
CDR3 DNA: TGTGCCTGGAGTGCTCCGGCGGGCGTTACCCAGCATTTT
CDR3 protein: CAWSAPAGVTQHF

J gene: TRBJ2-7
V gene: TRBV5-4
D gene: NA
clone size: NA
CDR3 DNA: TGTGCCAGCAGCCGAGGCCCAGAAGCAACCTACGAGCAGTACTTC
CDR3 protein: CASSRGPEATYEQYF

J gene: TRBJ1-2
V gene: TRBV9
D gene: NA
clone size: NA
CDR3 DNA: TGTGCCAGCAGCGCGGATGATGGGGCAGCTAACTATGGCTACACCTTC
CDR3 protein: CASSADDGAANYGYTF

J gene: TRBJ1-4
V gene: TRBV6-6
D gene: NA
clone size: few
CDR3 DNA: TGTGCCAGCAGCCCAGACAGGGAAAAACTGTTTTTT
CDR3 protein: CASSPDREKLFF

J gene: TRBJ2-3
V gene: TRBV27
D gene: TRBD2
clone size: NA
CDR3 DNA: TGTGCCAGCAGTGCCACTAGCGGGGAAGGGGATACGCAGTATTTT
CDR3 protein: CASSATSGEGDTQYF

J gene: TRBJ2-1
V gene: TRBV5-1
D gene: TRBD2
clone size: NA
CDR3 DNA: TGCGCCAGCAGCTTGCGACTAGCCCACAATGAGCAGTTCTTC
CDR3 protein: CASSLRLAHNEQFF

J gene: TRBJ1-4
V gene: TRBV9
D gene: NA
clone size: NA
CDR3 DNA: TGTGCCAGCAGCGTAGGCGAGACTTATAATGAAAAACTGTTTTTT
CDR3 protein: CASSVGETYNEKLFF

J gene: TRBJ1-1
V gene: TRBV7-4
D gene: NA
clone size: large
CDR3 DNA: TGTGCCAGCAGCTTAAGCTGGGGGCGTGGGAACACTGAAGCTTTCTTT
CDR3 protein: CASSLSWGRGNTEAFF

J gene: TRBJ2-4
V gene: TRBV27
D gene: NA
clone size: NA
CDR3 DNA: TGTGCCAGCAGTTCTCTGCTCGACTACACTGACAACCGACCGGGGTTAGCCAAAAACATTCAGTACTTC
CDR3 protein: CASSSLLDYTDNRPGLAKNIQYF

J gene: TRBJ2-7
V gene: TRBV5-4
D gene: NA
clone size: NA
CDR3 DNA: TGTGCCAGCAGCTTGGACCCAGGGGCGACCTACGAGCAGTACTTC
CDR3 protein: CASSLDPGATYEQYF

J gene: TRBJ2-7
V gene: TRBV6-1
D gene: NA
clone size: NA
CDR3 DNA: TGTGCCAGCAGTGAGGACAGACCCTACGAGCAGTACTTC
CDR3 protein: CASSEDRPYEQYF